A selection of T cell receptor beta chains follows, all from one sample in a study of early T cells in non-severe SARS-CoV-2 infection. TCRdb re-analysed the 5' RACE reads in MiXCR, keeping a single row per CDR3 protein. The sample shows 70,000 to 95,000 distinct CDR3 sequences, 13% to 15% of them seen only once. The sequencing input was whole blood. The receptors derive from an adult who was a healthcare worker with PCR-confirmed SARS-CoV-2 infection or an uninfected control (not recorded which). Each CDR3 is given with its conserved first and last residue.

TRBJ1-2,TRBV20-1,CSARDAQNYGYTF
TRBJ2-1,TRBV12-3/TRBV12-4,CASRSDRANEQFF
TRBJ2-7,TRBV7-6,CASSLAPGQGAHEQYF
TRBJ2-7,TRBV6-5,CASSYSASGVSSYEQYF
TRBJ2-3,TRBV11-3,CASSLVDTDTQYF
TRBJ2-7,TRBV25-1,CASSPSGEQYF
TRBJ1-1,TRBV7-2,CASSSPRGFTEVFF
TRBJ1-6,TRBV6-5,CASSYRASAPLHF
TRBJ2-2,TRBV18,CASSPGGRGTGELFF
TRBJ2-6,TRBV28,CASSTGKRNAGANVLTF
TRBJ1-5,TRBV5-1,CASSWTGGDQPQHF
TRBJ2-7,TRBV20-1,CSATGLAGGNNEQYF
TRBJ1-1,TRBV9,CASSVGQGPLAFF
TRBJ1-6,TRBV7-8,CASSPDRVGSPLHF
TRBJ2-1,TRBV4-1,CASSQVEGSGNEQFF
TRBJ2-2,TRBV7-6,CASSRTSGGATAGELFF
TRBJ2-3,TRBV2,CASSDAQGAGTQYF
TRBJ1-2,TRBV15,CATSRADSYYGYTF
TRBJ1-1,TRBV5-6,CASSLLAGTTFF
TRBJ2-7,TRBV7-2,CASSPGRSYEQYF
TRBJ1-1,TRBV4-1,CASSQERVQYTEAFF
TRBJ2-7,TRBV29-1,CSVDWGAGEQYF
TRBJ1-6,TRBV9,CASSVEGSHLLPLHF
TRBJ2-3,TRBV11-3,CASSHAVGDTQYF
TRBJ1-6,TRBV12-3/TRBV12-4,CASSLRFGSPLHF
TRBJ2-2,TRBV5-1,CASSFTRAPNTGELFF
TRBJ2-2,TRBV29-1,CSVAGTGELFF
TRBJ1-2,TRBV5-1,CASSLEGRIYGYTF
TRBJ2-3,TRBV7-9,CASSVRGGSTDTQYF
TRBJ1-1,TRBV29-1,CSVSDRMNTEAFF
TRBJ1-5,TRBV6-2/TRBV6-3,CASMDRRNQPQHF
TRBJ1-1,TRBV7-8,CASSLVSLATEAFF
TRBJ1-5,TRBV2,CASSAGTQPQHF
TRBJ2-1,TRBV7-2,CASSPRTGVYNEQFF
TRBJ2-2,TRBV19,CASSIEGQNTGELFF
TRBJ2-7,TRBV29-1,CSVEFPGQFSSYEQYF